Listed below are T cell receptor beta chains from one sample, sequenced in a study of cytomegalovirus exposure and HLA in healthy donors. Data came from immunoSEQ multiplex PCR; TCRdb stores just in-frame clones and leaves some out. Counted here are 130,000 or so clones, around 72% occurring once; the ten biggest clones make up less than 4.5%. The sample consisted of PBMCs. The receptors stem from a man between 50 and 59 years old in good health and CMV-seropositive. CDR3s include the opening cysteine and the closing phenylalanine or tryptophan. D genes are given only for firm matches. Clone size, where shown, is once, few, many, or a class for clones that have expanded.

>TRBV10-3|TRBD1|TRBJ2-5|.
TGTGCCATCAGTGGAGGGGGCAGGGGGCGAGCTCAAGAGACCCAGTACTTC
CAISGGGRGRAQETQYF
>TRBV10-3|TRBD2|TRBJ2-7|.
TGTGCCATCAGTGATTATCGGCCTAGCGGCTACGAGCAGTACTTC
CAISDYRPSGYEQYF
>TRBV2|.|TRBJ1-2|.
TGTGCCAGCAGCCCCGGCGGCGCTAACTATGGCTACACCTTC
CASSPGGANYGYTF
>TRBV10-2|TRBD1|TRBJ2-3|.
TGCGCCAGCCGGCTGATCGGGACAGGGGGCTCAGATACGCAGTATTTT
CASRLIGTGGSDTQYF
>TRBV19|.|TRBJ2-7|once
TGTGCCAGTGGTAAACAGAGCGAGCAGTACTTC
CASGKQSEQYF
>TRBV4-3|TRBD1|TRBJ2-1|.
TGCGCCAGCAGCCATGGGACGGGGACAGGGGGCAGGGAGCAGTTCTTC
CASSHGTGTGGREQFF
>TRBV14|.|TRBJ1-2|.
TGTGCCAGCAGCCCCCCCGGGAACTATGGCTACACCTTC
CASSPPGNYGYTF
>TRBV4-2|.|TRBJ1-3|.
TGTGCCAGCAGCCGTTCAAGGATAGACTCTGGGAACACCATATATTTT
CASSRSRIDSGNTIYF
>TRBV6-1|.|TRBJ1-1|.
TGTGCCAGCAGTGAAAGCAGGGGAGCTTTCTTT
CASSESRGAFF
>TRBV11-2|.|TRBJ2-7|once
TGTGCCAGCAGCTTACTTTCCTACGAGCAGTACTTC
CASSLLSYEQYF
>TRBV18|.|TRBJ2-5|.
TGTGCCAGCTCACCACCCGAGACCAGGGGAGAGACCCAGTACTTC
CASSPPETRGETQYF
>TRBV7-9|.|TRBJ2-7|.
TGTGCCAGCAGCTTAGAAATAGTCCCCTACGAGCAGTACTTC
CASSLEIVPYEQYF
>TRBV18|TRBD1|TRBJ2-1|once
TGTGCCAGCTCACCACCGGGACAGTACAATGAGCAGTTCTTC
CASSPPGQYNEQFF
>TRBV5-4|.|TRBJ1-1|.
TGTGCCAGCAGGACCACAGGGAACACTGAAGCTTTCTTT
CASRTTGNTEAFF
>TRBV25-1|TRBD1|TRBJ1-4|.
TGTGCCAGCAGCCTCGGACAGGGGATTGAAAAACTGTTTTTT
CASSLGQGIEKLFF
>TRBV11-3|TRBD1|TRBJ2-3|.
TGTGCCAGCAGCGTAACAGGGGGGTCGCAGTATTTT
CASSVTGGSQYF
>TRBV2|TRBD1|TRBJ1-5|few
TGTGCCAGCAGTGAAACAGGGGGCGGGCAGCCCCAGCATTTT
CASSETGGGQPQHF
>TRBV29-1|.|TRBJ1-1|.
TGCAGCGTTGCTGGGGAGTATGAAGCTTTCTTT
CSVAGEYEAFF
>TRBV7-9|TRBD1|TRBJ2-2|once
TGTGCCAGCAGCTTGGGACAGGGAACGGAGCTGTTTTTT
CASSLGQGTELFF
>TRBV4-3|.|TRBJ2-1|few
TGCGCCAGCAGCCAAATCCCCGGGGCAGGGGTCAATGAGCAGTTCTTC
CASSQIPGAGVNEQFF
>TRBV4-3|TRBD2|TRBJ2-7|.
TGCGCCAGCAGCGGTCTTCGGGCAGCGGGGCTTTACGAGCAGTACTTC
CASSGLRAAGLYEQYF
>TRBV11-3|.|TRBJ2-1|.
TGTGCCAGCAGCGGGGCGGACAGTATAAACAATGAGCAGTTCTTC
CASSGADSINNEQFF
>TRBV5-4|TRBD2|TRBJ2-1|.
TGTGCCAGCAAGGCGGGAGGGCCAGTTCCCAATGAGCAGTTCTTC
CASKAGGPVPNEQFF
>TRBV4-1|.|TRBJ2-7|once
TGCGCCAGCAGCCAAGACAGGGGTCGTAGCGAGCAGTACTTC
CASSQDRGRSEQYF
>TRBV29-1|.|TRBJ1-1|.
TGCAGCGTCGGCACACTTTCGGGGGGAGCTTTCTTT
CSVGTLSGGAFF
>TRBV10-3|.|TRBJ2-7|.
TGTGCCATCAGTGAAACCCGGGACGAGCAGTACTTC
CAISETRDEQYF
>TRBV7-9|TRBD1|TRBJ1-2|.
TGTGCCAGCAGCTTAGAGGGGACAGCATATGGCTACACCTTC
CASSLEGTAYGYTF
>TRBV4-3|TRBD1|TRBJ2-5|.
TGCGCCAGCAGCCAGGACCTCCTGACAGGGCAAGAGACCCAGTACTTC
CASSQDLLTGQETQYF